These 10 T cell receptor beta chains originate from one sample sequenced in a study of long-term antiretroviral therapy in people with HIV. immunoSEQ v3.0 was run at survey level. Method: immunoSEQ multiplex PCR; TCRdb's copy keeps in-frame clones and lacks some. The sample contains about 20,000 clones, 78% of which appear only once. Sequencing used unsorted PBMCs, obtained 0.3 years after starting antiretroviral therapy. All receptors come from a woman in her fifties or sixties with HIV.

The chain recombines TRBV5-1 with TRBJ1-4; 10 bases match TRBD1. In germline, CDR1 is SGHRS, CDR2 YFSETQ. The CDR3 consists of 17 residues. V was pared by 0 bases and J by 2 bases, with 4 bases of the junction left unmatched. CDR3 protein: CASSLGTGGMTNEKLFF. The CDR3 nucleotides are TGCGCCAGCAGCTTGGGGACAGGGGGTATGACTAATGAAAAACTGTTTTTT.

This clone was seen more than once but under ten times. V gene TRBV10-3 combines with J gene TRBJ1-1; TRBD1 is a possible D gene (5 bases). V was clipped by 2 bases and J by 0 bases, with 7 bases between them. The CDR3 is 14 residues long. Germline V gene data show CDR1 as ENHRY and CDR2 as SYGVKD. This chain's CDR3 is CAISERDLNTEAFF. Written as DNA, the CDR3 is TGTGCCATCAGTGAGCGGGACCTGAACACTGAAGCTTTCTTT.

The rearrangement uses TRBV5-1 and TRBJ2-3, with a tentative D call TRBD2 (5 bases). The CDR3 spans 14 residues. The ends were cut back, 0 bases at V and 1 base at J, with 6 bases in the middle. Germline CDR1 SGHRS, CDR2 YFSETQ. The CDR3 nucleotides read TGCGCCAGCAGCTTGGCCGGGGGCACAGATACGCAGTATTTT. Protein: CASSLAGGTDTQYF.

The V and J genes are TRBV6-1 and TRBJ1-5; D is unclear. The CDR3 extends over 16 amino acids. Germline CDR1 MNHNS, CDR2 SASEGT. Trimming took 3 bases from V and 0 from J, leaving 12 bases between them. The chain's CDR3 is CASSDRIAGSNQPQHF. As DNA, the CDR3 is TGTGCCAGCAGTGATCGCATCGCCGGTAGCAATCAGCCCCAGCATTTT.

The chain links TRBV5-1 to TRBJ2-1; 9 nucleotides align to TRBD1. CDR3 length: 15 residues. CDR1 is SGHRS and CDR2 is YFSETQ in the germline V gene. With V trimmed by 2 bases and J by 3 bases, 3 bases remained unmatched. The CDR3 DNA is TGCGCCAGCAGCTTCGACAGGGGGGACTACAATGAGCAGTTCTTC. This gives the protein CASSFDRGDYNEQFF. The complete variable domain, with remaining parts taken from reference TRBV5-1 and TRBJ2-1, reads KAGVTQTPRYLIKTRGQQVTLSCSPISGHRSVSWYQQTPGQGLQFLFEYFSETQRNKGNFPGRFSGRQFSNSRSEMNVSTLELGDSALYLCASSFDRGDYNEQFFGPGTRLTVL.

The chain couples TRBV5-4 to TRBJ2-3; tentatively, D is TRBD1 or TRBD2 (5 bases each). The CDR3 contains 13 residues. The germline CDR1 and CDR2 sequences are SGHNT and YYREEE (reference sequence). Deletions cut 4 bases from V and 1 base from J, with 7 bases between. The CDR3 nucleotides are TGTGCCAGCAGCCTGGGGGGCACAGATACGCAGTATTTT. Translation: CASSLGGTDTQYF. The full variable domain, rest sourced from reference TRBV5-4 and TRBJ2-3, is ETGVTQSPTHLIKTRGQQVTLRCSSQSGHNTVSWYQQALGQGPQFIFQYYREEENGRGNFPPRFSGLQFPNYSSELNVNALELDDSALYLCASSLGGTDTQYFGPGTRLTVL.

The chain couples TRBV30 to TRBJ1-5; no clear D gene. Germline assignment: CDR1 GTSNPN and CDR2 SVGIG (reference sequence). The ends were cut back, 3 bases at V and 5 bases at J, with 17 bases in the middle. The CDR3 contains 15 residues. CDR3 protein: CAWSHGTAIHQPQHF. Written as DNA, the CDR3 is TGTGCCTGGAGCCATGGCACAGCTATACATCAGCCCCAGCATTTT.

The chain carries TRBV6-1 and TRBJ2-3; D not certain. The V and J ends lost 10 bases and 4 bases respectively, with 12 bases between them. The CDR3 loop spans 12 amino acids. The germline gives CDR1 MNHNS, CDR2 SASEGT. In nucleotides, the CDR3 is TGTGCCACCAGGACCTCTTCAGATACGCAGTATTTT. Amino acid sequence: CATRTSSDTQYF.

The genes are TRBV10-2 and TRBJ1-5; D gene unclear. CDR3 length equals 17 residues. The V gene's germline CDR1 is WSHSY and CDR2 SAAADI. The V gene lost 3 bases and the J gene lost 0 bases, with 15 bases spanning the gap. The CDR3 region has the DNA TGCGCCAGCAGTGACGCCGTTGGAGGAAATAGCAATCAGCCCCAGCATTTT. It yields the protein CASSDAVGGNSNQPQHF.

V and J are TRBV29-1 and TRBJ2-1; no clear D gene. Between the trimmed V and J ends, which lost 3 bases and 7 bases, there was a span of 4 bases. CDR3 size: 10 residues. Germline assignment: CDR1 SQVTM and CDR2 ANQGSEA. The CDR3 is CSVDENEQFF. CDR3 nucleotide sequence: TGCAGCGTTGATGAAAATGAGCAGTTCTTC.